This T cell receptor beta chain came from a study of T cells after yellow fever vaccination. In germline, CDR1 is DFQATT, CDR2 SNEGSKA (reference sequence). The CDR3 covers 15 residues. With 5 bases clipped from V and 2 bases from J, the junction kept 4 bases outside the gene matches. A single record per CDR3 protein comes from TCRdb applying MiXCR to the 5' RACE reads. The sample has 300,000 to 400,000 distinct CDR3 sequences; 8.7% are singletons. Points on this clonotype: Its target is not known.

Regarding the study as a whole: Clonotypes appearing in both CD4 and CD8 compartments existed, and their share was small. FACS-sorted repertoires might harbor abundant contaminating clonotypes from the bulk population. Clones from primary vaccination mostly reappeared after the booster (over 95% CD4, 88% CD8).

This clonotype was sampled from a man aged 18 to 30 who received the YFV17D yellow fever vaccine. The V and J genes are TRBV20-1 and TRBJ2-1; 12 positions agree with TRBD2. Material: PBMCs, obtained on the day of the first yellow fever vaccination. The CDR3 here is CSAWTSGVTYNEQFF. The DNA of the CDR3 is TGCAGTGCTTGGACTAGCGGGGTAACCTACAATGAGCAGTTCTTC.